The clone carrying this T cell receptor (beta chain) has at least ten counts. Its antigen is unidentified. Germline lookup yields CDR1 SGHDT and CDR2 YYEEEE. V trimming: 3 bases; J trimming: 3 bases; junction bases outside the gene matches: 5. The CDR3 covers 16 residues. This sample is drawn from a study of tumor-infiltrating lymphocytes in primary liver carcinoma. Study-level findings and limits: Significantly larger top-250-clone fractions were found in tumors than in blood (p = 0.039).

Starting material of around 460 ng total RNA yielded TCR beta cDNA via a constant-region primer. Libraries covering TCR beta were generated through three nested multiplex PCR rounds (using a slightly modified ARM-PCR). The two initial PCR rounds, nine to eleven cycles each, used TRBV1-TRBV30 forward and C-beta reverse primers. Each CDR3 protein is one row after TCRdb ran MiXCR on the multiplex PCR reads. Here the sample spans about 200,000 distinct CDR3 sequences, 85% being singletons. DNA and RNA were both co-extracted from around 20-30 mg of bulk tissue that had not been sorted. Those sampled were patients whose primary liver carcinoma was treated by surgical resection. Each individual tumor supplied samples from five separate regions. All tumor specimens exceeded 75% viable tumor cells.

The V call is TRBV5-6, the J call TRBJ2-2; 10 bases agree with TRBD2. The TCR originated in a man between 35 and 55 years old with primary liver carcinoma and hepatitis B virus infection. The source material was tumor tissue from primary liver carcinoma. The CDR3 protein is CASSSSGSRDTGELFF. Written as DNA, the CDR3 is TGTGCCAGCAGCTCTAGCGGGAGTCGGGACACCGGGGAGCTGTTTTTT.